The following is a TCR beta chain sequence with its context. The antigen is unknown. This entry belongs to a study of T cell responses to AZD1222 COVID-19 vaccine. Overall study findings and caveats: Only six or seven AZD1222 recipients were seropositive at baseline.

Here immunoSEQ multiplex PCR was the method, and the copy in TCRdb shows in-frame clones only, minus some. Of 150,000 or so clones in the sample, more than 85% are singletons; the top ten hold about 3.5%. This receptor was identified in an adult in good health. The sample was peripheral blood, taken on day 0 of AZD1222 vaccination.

Here the CDR3 reads CASRDRGYDTEAFF. The CDR3 DNA sequence: TGTGCCAGCAGAGACAGGGGCTATGACACTGAAGCTTTCTTT. This chain links TRBV27 with TRBJ1-1, with 8 bases lining up with TRBD1. The CDR3 has 14 residues. Unmatched junction bases numbered 6, after V lost 6 bases and J lost 3 bases. Germline CDR1 and CDR2: MNHEY and SMNVEV (reference sequence).